The following is a T cell receptor (beta chain) sequence with its context. Its specific antigen is unknown. No base quality values were provided; no much bigger clone lies one nucleotide off. These data originate in a study of shared clonotypes between healthy human individuals (TCRdb year 2020). Turning to the overall study: The cohort included three men and a couple of women between 18 and 49 years of age. For each donor, CD4 naive and CD4 memory were each run on three plates, CD8 naive on two plates, and CD8 memory on one plate. To estimate repertoire size and how much clonotype sharing occurs between individuals, the study deeply sequenced the blood TCR repertoires of several healthy adults. Libraries were prepared and TCR repertoires were sequenced by different laboratories using diverse techniques, in order to increase sequencing depth and limit assay-specific biases. Each donor's leukapheresis produced roughly between roughly 0.85 and 10 billion PBMCs. What the research found in general, with its limitations: Estimated clonotype richness was generally larger for naive than for memory subsets. Sharing across several donors was observed for about 4.8% of naive CD4, about 4% of naive CD8, roughly 2.3% of memory CD4, and around 0.4% of memory CD8 clonotypes. Sampling was limited to blood, and TCR repertoires in tissue likely differ from TCR repertoires in blood. Compared with non-shared clonotypes, the clonotypes found in all four sorted-subset donors had higher generation probabilities. Pairwise subsampling led to the expectation that sequencing depth would affect the degree of clonotype sharing among donors. Incomplete sequencing was indicated by rarefaction of sorted-subset datasets, despite the large sequencing depth. The small number of donors limited the genetic and exposure-history diversity represented.

The donors were healthy, HIV-negative adults with no recently reported acute infections or vaccinations. All donors were Caucasian adults living in Nashville, Tennessee, USA. CD4+ T cells were enriched by magnetic negative selection; naive cells were then positively selected on CD45RA, and the negative fraction formed the memory subset. Blood was obtained by leukapheresis, after which PBMCs were separated by Ficoll-Histopaque density gradient centrifugation and cryopreserved in liquid nitrogen vapor phase. Analytical flow cytometry was used to check the purity and quantity of every magnetically sorted T cell population. Each sorted fraction had its genomic DNA isolated and then quantified by UV absorbance on a Nanodrop 2000c. The CDR3 runs 15 amino acids, cysteine and phenylalanine included. The read is trimmed to its CDR3 DNA, 45 bases read in frame from base 1. From a lookup of the germline V gene, CDR1 and CDR2 are KGHSH and LQKENI. Relative to germline, V is 3 bases shorter and J is 2 bases shorter, with 13 bases between their ends.

Using the deep immunoSEQ assay, TCR CDR3 regions were amplified from genomic DNA by multiplex PCR. For each cell subset, the extracted genomic DNA was distributed evenly across all wells of several immunoSEQ 96-well plates, and each plate served as one replicate. For sorted subsets, around 0.2 ug genomic DNA, equal to 25,000 to 35,000 T cell genomes, was loaded into each replicate PCR. Purified libraries were measured with a Qubit 3.0 fluorometer, size-checked on a Bioanalyzer 2100, and measured again with the KAPA Library Quantification kit. Every immunoSEQ 96-well plate was sequenced on a dedicated single-read 150-cycle Illumina NextSeq 550 flow cell. Per the authors' processing: Because only junctional sequences without quality scores were contained in the immunoSEQ output, filtering matching that applied to full-length reads could not be performed. Sequences were annotated with PyIR, a Python wrapper for IgBLAST v1.9, and V/J genes and CDR3 were assigned using IMGT germline references. Reads with weak V/J assignments (E-value above 1e-6), missing CDR3, stop codons, out-of-frame junctions, or ambiguous translated residues were removed. V3J clonotypes were defined as sequences sharing the same inferred V gene, J gene, and CDR3 amino acid sequence. Percentage overlap between repertoires was calculated by dividing the number of shared unique clonotypes by the size of the smaller repertoire. Three approaches were used to assess repertoire richness: RTK rarefaction, the Chao1 estimator, and Recon v2.1 estimates of unobserved clonotypes. Generation probabilities were computed with OLGA for all TCRbeta clonotypes obtained by the gDNA method from four donors. TCRdb stores this immuneACCESS table with in-frame sequences only. Part of the clones is absent; in the studies checked, under half of the shortfall reflects unresolved V genes, and no reason is known for the rest. The V and J calls and the clone size are those of that table, but D and trimming were determined from the DNA. The table for this sample lists approximately 1.5 million clones; approximately 98.5% of them were counted only once. The top ten hold 0.3% to 0.45% of the sample.

Material: naive CD4+ T cells sorted from blood. The cell subset or site label, as the study defines it: CD45RA+ positively selected. The receptor was isolated from a man aged 30-40 years in good health. Here the chain combines TRBV18 and TRBJ2-5; the D gene assignment is ambiguous. The CDR3 reads as follows: CASSPLLQKQETQYF. In nucleotide form, the sequence is TGTGCCAGCTCACCTCTCTTGCAGAAACAAGAGACCCAGTACTTC. The variable domain in full, with residues beyond the CDR3 obtained from the reference TRBV18 and TRBJ2-5 genes, is NAGVMQNPRHLVRRRGQEARLRCSPMKGHSHVYWYRQLPEEGLKFMVYLQKENIIDESGMPKERFSAEFPKEGPSILRIQQVVRGDSAAYFCASSPLLQKQETQYFGPGTRLLVL.